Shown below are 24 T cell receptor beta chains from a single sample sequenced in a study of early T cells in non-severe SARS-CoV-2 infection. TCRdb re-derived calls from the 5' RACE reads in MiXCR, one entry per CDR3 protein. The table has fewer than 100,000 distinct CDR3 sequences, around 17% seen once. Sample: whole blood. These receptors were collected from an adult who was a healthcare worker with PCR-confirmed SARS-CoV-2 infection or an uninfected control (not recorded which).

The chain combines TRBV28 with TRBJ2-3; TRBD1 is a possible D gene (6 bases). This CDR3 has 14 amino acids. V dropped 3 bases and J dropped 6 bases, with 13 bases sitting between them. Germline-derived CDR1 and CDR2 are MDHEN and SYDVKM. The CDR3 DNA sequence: TGTGCCAGCAGTTTTGGGGGCAGCTCGGATACGCAGTATTTT. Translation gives CASSFGGSSDTQYF.

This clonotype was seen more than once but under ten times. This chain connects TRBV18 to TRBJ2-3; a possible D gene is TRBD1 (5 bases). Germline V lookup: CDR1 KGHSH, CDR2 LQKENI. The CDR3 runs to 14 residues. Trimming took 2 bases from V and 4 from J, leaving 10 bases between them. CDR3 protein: CASSPKGRPDTQYF. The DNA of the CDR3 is TGTGCCAGCTCACCAAAGGGGCGACCAGATACGCAGTATTTT.

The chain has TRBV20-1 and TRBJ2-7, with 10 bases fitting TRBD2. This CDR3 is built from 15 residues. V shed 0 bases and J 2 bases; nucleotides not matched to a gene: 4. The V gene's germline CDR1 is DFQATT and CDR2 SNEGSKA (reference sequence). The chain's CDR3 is CSARDWTSGTYEQYF. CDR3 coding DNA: TGCAGTGCTAGAGATTGGACTAGCGGAACCTACGAGCAGTACTTC.

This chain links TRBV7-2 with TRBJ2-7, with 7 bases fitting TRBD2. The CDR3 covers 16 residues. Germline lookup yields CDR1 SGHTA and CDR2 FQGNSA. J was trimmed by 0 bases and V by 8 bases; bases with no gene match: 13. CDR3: CASGSLAERSSYEQYF. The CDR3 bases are TGTGCCAGCGGTAGCCTAGCGGAAAGGAGCTCCTACGAGCAGTACTTC.

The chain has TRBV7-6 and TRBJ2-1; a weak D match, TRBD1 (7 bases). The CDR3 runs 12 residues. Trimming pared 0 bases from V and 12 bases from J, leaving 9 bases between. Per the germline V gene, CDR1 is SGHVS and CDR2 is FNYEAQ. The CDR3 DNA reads TGTGCCAGCAGCTTAGCGCAGGGGGGGCAGTTCTTC. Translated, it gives CASSLAQGGQFF.

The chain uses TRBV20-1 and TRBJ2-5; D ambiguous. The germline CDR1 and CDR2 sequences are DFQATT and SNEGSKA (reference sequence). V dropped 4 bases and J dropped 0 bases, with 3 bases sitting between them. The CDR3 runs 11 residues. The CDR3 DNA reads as TGCAGTGCTAAGGACCAAGAGACCCAGTACTTC. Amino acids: CSAKDQETQYF.

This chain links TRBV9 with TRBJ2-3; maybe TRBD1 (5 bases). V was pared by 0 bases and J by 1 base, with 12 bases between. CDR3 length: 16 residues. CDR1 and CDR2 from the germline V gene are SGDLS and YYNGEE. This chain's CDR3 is CASSVGRASGTDTQYF. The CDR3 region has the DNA TGTGCCAGCAGCGTAGGCAGGGCGAGCGGCACAGATACGCAGTATTTT. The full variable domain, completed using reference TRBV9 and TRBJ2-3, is DSGVTQTPKHLITATGQRVTLRCSPRSGDLSVYWYQQSLDQGLQFLIQYYNGEERAKGNILERFSAQQFPDLHSELNLSSLELGDSALYFCASSVGRASGTDTQYFGPGTRLTVL.

The CDR3 reads CASSRGETQYF. For the CDR3, the DNA is TGTGCCAGCAGTAGGGGAGAGACCCAGTACTTC. The rearrangement joins TRBV6-6 to TRBJ2-5; D is perhaps TRBD1 (5 bases). Germline V gene data show CDR1 as MNHNY and CDR2 as SVGAGI (reference sequence). The CDR3 length is 11 residues. The V end was cut by 5 bases, the J end by 4 bases, with 5 bases between.

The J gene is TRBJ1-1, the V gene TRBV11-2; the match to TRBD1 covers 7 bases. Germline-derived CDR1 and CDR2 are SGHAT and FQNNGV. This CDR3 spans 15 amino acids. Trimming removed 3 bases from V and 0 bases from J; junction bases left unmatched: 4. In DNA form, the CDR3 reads TGTGCCAGCAGCTTCAGGGGGGGTATGAACACTGAAGCTTTCTTT. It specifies CASSFRGGMNTEAFF.

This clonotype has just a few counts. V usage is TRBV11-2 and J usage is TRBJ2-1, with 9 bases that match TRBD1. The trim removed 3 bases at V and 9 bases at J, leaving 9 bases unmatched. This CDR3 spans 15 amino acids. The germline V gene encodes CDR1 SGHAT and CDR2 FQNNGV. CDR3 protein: CASSFGTGFGGEQFF. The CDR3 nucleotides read TGTGCCAGCAGCTTCGGGACAGGGTTCGGGGGTGAGCAGTTCTTC.

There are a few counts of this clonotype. The CDR3 loop is CASSLSGGPVQETQYF. The DNA for the CDR3 is TGTGCCAGCAGCTTGAGTGGGGGGCCAGTTCAAGAGACCCAGTACTTC. The chain carries TRBV11-2 and TRBJ2-5; D is tentatively TRBD1 or TRBD2 (6 bases each). Trimming cost V 3 bases and J 2 bases, with 16 bases left between them. The germline CDR1 and CDR2 sequences are SGHAT and FQNNGV. This CDR3 contains 16 residues.

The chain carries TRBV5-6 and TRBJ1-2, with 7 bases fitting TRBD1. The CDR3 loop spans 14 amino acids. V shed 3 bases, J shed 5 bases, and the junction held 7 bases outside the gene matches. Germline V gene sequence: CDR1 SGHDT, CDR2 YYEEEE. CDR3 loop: CASSSGQRDYGYTF. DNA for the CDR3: TGTGCCAGCAGCTCGGGACAGAGGGATTATGGCTACACCTTC. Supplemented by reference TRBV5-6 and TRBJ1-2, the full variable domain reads DAGVTQSPTHLIKTRGQQVTLRCSPKSGHDTVSWYQQALGQGPQFIFQYYEEEERQRGNFPDRFSGHQFPNYSSELNVNALLLGDSALYLCASSSGQRDYGYTFGSGTRLTVV.

CDR3 DNA sequence: TGTGCCAGCAGCGCTCAACAGGGGATGAACTATGGCTACACCTTC. Its translation: CASSAQQGMNYGYTF. The chain employs TRBV9 and TRBJ1-2; 7 bases map to TRBD1. This CDR3 contains 15 residues. V lost 3 bases to trimming and J lost 2 bases; unmatched junction nucleotides: 7. Per the germline V gene, CDR1 is SGDLS and CDR2 is YYNGEE.

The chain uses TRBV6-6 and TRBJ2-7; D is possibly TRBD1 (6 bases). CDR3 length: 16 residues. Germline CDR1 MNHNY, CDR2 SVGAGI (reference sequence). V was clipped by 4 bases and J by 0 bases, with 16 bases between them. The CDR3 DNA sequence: TGTGCCAGCAGTTTAAAACAGGGTGGGAGCTCCTACGAGCAGTACTTC. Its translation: CASSLKQGGSSYEQYF.

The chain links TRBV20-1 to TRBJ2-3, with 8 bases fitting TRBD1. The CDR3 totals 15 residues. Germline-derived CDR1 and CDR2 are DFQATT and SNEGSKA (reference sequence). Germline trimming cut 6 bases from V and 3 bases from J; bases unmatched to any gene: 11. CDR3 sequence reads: CSAHPGQGKTDTQYF. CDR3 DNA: TGCAGTGCCCACCCTGGACAGGGAAAGACAGATACGCAGTATTTT.

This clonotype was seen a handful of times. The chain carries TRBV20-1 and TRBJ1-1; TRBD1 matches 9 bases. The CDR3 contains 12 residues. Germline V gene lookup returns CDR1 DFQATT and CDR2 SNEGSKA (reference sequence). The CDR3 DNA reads TGCAATGGACAGGGGAGGAACACTGAAGCTTTCTTT. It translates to CNGQGRNTEAFF.

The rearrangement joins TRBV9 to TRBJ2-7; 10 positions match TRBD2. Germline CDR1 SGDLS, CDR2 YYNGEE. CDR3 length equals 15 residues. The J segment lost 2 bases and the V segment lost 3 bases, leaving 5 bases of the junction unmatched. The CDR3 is CASSAGSGGTYEQYF. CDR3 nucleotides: TGTGCCAGCAGCGCGGGTAGCGGGGGGACCTACGAGCAGTACTTC.

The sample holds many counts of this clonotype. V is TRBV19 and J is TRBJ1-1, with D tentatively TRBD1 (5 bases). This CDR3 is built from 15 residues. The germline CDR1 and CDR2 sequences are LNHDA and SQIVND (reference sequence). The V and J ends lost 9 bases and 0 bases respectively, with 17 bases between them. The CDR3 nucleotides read TGTGCCAGCGCTCCGGGACGGAAACTGAACACTGAAGCTTTCTTT. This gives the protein CASAPGRKLNTEAFF.

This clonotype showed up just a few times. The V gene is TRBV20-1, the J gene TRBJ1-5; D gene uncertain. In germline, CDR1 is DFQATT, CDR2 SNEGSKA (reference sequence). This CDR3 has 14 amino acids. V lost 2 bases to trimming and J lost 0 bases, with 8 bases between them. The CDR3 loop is CSARSLYSNQPQHF. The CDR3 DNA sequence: TGCAGTGCTAGAAGCCTTTATAGCAATCAGCCCCAGCATTTT.

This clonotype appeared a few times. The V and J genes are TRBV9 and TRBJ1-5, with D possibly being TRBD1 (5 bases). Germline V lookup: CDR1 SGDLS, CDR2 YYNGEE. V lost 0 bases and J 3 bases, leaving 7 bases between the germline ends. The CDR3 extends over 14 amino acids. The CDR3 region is CASSVAGSNQPQHF. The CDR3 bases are TGTGCCAGCAGCGTAGCAGGGTCCAATCAGCCCCAGCATTTT.

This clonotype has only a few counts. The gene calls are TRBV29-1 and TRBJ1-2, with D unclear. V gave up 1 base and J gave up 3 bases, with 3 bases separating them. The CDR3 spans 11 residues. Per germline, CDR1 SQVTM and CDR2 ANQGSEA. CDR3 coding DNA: TGCAGCGTTGAAGCCGACTATGGCTACACCTTC. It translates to CSVEADYGYTF.

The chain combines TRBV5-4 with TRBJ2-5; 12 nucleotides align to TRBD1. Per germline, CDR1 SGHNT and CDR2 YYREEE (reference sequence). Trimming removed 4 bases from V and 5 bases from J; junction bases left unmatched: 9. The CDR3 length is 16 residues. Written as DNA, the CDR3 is TGTGCCAGCAGCGGAACCCGGGACAGGGGGCTGGAGACCCAGTACTTC. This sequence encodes CASSGTRDRGLETQYF.

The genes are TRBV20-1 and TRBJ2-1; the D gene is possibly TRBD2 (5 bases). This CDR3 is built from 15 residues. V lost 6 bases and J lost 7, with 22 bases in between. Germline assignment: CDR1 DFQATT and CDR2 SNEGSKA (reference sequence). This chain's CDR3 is CSANIAGGVRNEQFF. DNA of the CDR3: TGCAGTGCCAATATCGCGGGCGGAGTTAGGAATGAGCAGTTCTTC.

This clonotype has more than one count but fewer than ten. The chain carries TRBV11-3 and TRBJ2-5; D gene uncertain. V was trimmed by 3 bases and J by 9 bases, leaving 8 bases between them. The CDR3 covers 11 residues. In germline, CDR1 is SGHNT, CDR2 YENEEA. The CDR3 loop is CASSFGTPQYF. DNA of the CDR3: TGTGCCAGCAGCTTCGGAACCCCCCAGTACTTC.